What follows are 27 T cell receptor beta chains derived from one specimen sequenced in a study of blood T cell repertoires in COVID-19. Libraries were prepared by immunoSEQ multiplex PCR; TCRdb keeps only in-frame clonotypes and omits some of them. The sample records about 200,000 clones, roughly 80% being singletons. The sample was peripheral blood. The receptors derive from a woman aged 80 or older with acute or convalescent COVID-19.

This clone has a handful of counts. The V call is TRBV6-5, the J call TRBJ2-1; the D gene is possibly TRBD1 (6 bases). The V and J ends lost 5 bases and 4 bases respectively, with 9 bases between them. In germline, CDR1 is MNHEY, CDR2 SVGAGI. The CDR3 length is 13 residues. The CDR3 nucleotides are TGTGCCAGCAGTCGGGACATTTACAATGAGCAGTTCTTC. This codes for CASSRDIYNEQFF.

The V and J genes are TRBV28 and TRBJ1-2, with D possibly being TRBD1 (6 bases). Germline V CDR1 and CDR2: MDHEN, SYDVKM. Trimming removed 2 bases from V and 5 bases from J, with 12 bases in between. This CDR3 has 14 amino acids. The CDR3 protein is CASSLVQGKYGYTF. In nucleotides, the CDR3 is TGTGCCAGCAGTTTAGTTCAGGGGAAGTATGGCTACACCTTC.

This clone was observed a single time. The V call is TRBV9, the J call TRBJ2-5, with D possibly TRBD2 on 6 matching bases. V was shortened by 4 bases and J by 7 bases, with 14 bases between the two germline ends. CDR1 and CDR2 (germline): SGDLS, YYNGEE. The CDR3 covers 13 residues. The CDR3 is CASSTRDWGTQYF. The CDR3 coding sequence is TGTGCCAGCAGCACTCGGGACTGGGGGACCCAGTACTTC.

This clone was picked up a small number of times. This CDR3 reads CASSQGFAEETQYF. As DNA, the CDR3 is TGTGCCAGCAGCCAAGGTTTCGCGGAGGAGACCCAGTACTTC. The V gene is TRBV3-1 (or the pseudogene TRBV3-2), the J gene TRBJ2-5; D gene unclear. The CDR3 extends over 14 amino acids. Trimming pared 1 base from V and 5 bases from J, leaving 11 bases between. Germline V gives CDR1 LGHDT, CDR2 YNNKEL (reference sequence).

This clone has just a few counts. The chain employs TRBV6-1 and TRBJ1-2; D is perhaps TRBD1 (6 bases). V was cut by 0 bases and J by 3 bases, with 11 bases left in between. The CDR3 covers 15 residues. Germline V gene sequence: CDR1 MNHNS, CDR2 SASEGT. The CDR3 DNA follows: TGTGCCAGCAGTGAAGCCCACAGGGAGTACTATGGCTACACCTTC. Amino acid sequence: CASSEAHREYYGYTF.

The chain links TRBV7-8 to TRBJ2-7; 7 bases are a match to TRBD2. The CDR3 has 14 residues. Germline V gene lookup returns CDR1 SGHVS and CDR2 FQNEAQ. Trimming took 5 bases from V and 9 from J; bases not matched to a gene: 13. The CDR3 coding sequence is TGTGCCAGCAGCCCGACCAACAGCCCGGGAGGGCAGTACTTC. Translating gives CASSPTNSPGGQYF.

The chain has TRBV6-1 and TRBJ2-1; TRBD2 aligns across 12 bases. The CDR3 loop spans 17 amino acids. Germline V CDR1 and CDR2: MNHNS, SASEGT. Trimming cost V 2 bases and J 7 bases; bases outside gene matches: 9. The CDR3 DNA follows: TGTGCCAGCAGTGAACTCCTAGCGGGAGGGCCTCGGAATGAGCAGTTCTTC. This codes for CASSELLAGGPRNEQFF.

The rearrangement joins TRBV9 to TRBJ2-7; 10 nucleotides align to TRBD2. The CDR3 has 16 amino acids. The germline CDR1 and CDR2 sequences are SGDLS and YYNGEE. Trimming removed 10 bases from V and 1 base from J; junction bases left unmatched: 14. The CDR3, as DNA: TGTGCCTCTAGCTCGACCACTAGCGGGAATTCCTACGAGCAGTACTTC. This translates into CASSSTTSGNSYEQYF. The full variable domain, its missing parts supplied by reference TRBV9 and TRBJ2-7, is DSGVTQTPKHLITATGQRVTLRCSPRSGDLSVYWYQQSLDQGLQFLIQYYNGEERAKGNILERFSAQQFPDLHSELNLSSLELGDSALYFCASSSTTSGNSYEQYFGPGTRLTVT.

The chain uses TRBV2 and TRBJ1-2; 10 positions match TRBD1. The germline V gene encodes CDR1 SNHLY and CDR2 FYNNEI. CDR3 length: 12 amino acids. The trim removed 8 bases at V and 7 bases at J, leaving 4 bases unmatched. The CDR3 region is CASRDRGSGYTF. The CDR3 coding sequence is TGTGCCAGCCGGGACAGGGGAAGTGGCTACACCTTC.

This rearrangement joins TRBV3-1 (or the pseudogene TRBV3-2) to TRBJ1-3, with D possibly matching TRBD1 (5 bases). Looked up from germline, CDR1 is LGHDT and CDR2 is YNNKEL (reference sequence). V was trimmed by 1 base and J by 0 bases, leaving 7 bases between them. The CDR3 consists of 15 residues. CDR3 DNA sequence: TGTGCCAGCAGCCAAGGACAGAGCTCTGGAAACACCATATATTTT. It encodes CASSQGQSSGNTIYF.

This clone occurred many times. The V call is TRBV28, the J call TRBJ1-4, with unresolved D. The CDR3 is made up of 14 amino acids. Trimming left V 2 bases short and J 3 bases short, with 7 bases between. Germline CDR1 reads MDHEN; CDR2 reads SYDVKM. For the CDR3, the DNA is TGTGCCAGCAGTTTAAATGTCGCTAATGAAAAACTGTTTTTT. Amino acid sequence: CASSLNVANEKLFF.

This clone has more than one count but fewer than ten. The chain uses TRBV5-1 and TRBJ1-2; D uncertain. Trimming took off 4 bases at V and 0 bases at J, with 16 bases between the two ends. The CDR3 length is 16 residues. CDR1 is SGHRS, CDR2 YFSETQ, per germline. CDR3 nucleotide sequence: TGCGCCAGCAGCGATAATTATAACAACCCTAACTATGGCTACACCTTC. This encodes CASSDNYNNPNYGYTF.

This clone was detected ten times or more. This chain uses TRBV5-4 with TRBJ2-1; D is uncertain. CDR3 length: 14 residues. V gave up 0 bases and J gave up 6 bases, with 10 bases separating them. CDR1 and CDR2 from the germline V gene are SGHNT and YYREEE (reference sequence). The CDR3 DNA is TGTGCCAGCAGCTTGGCCTCGTCAGTCAATGAGCAGTTCTTC. Encoded protein: CASSLASSVNEQFF. Full variable domain (outside the CDR3, taken from reference TRBV5-4 and TRBJ2-1): ETGVTQSPTHLIKTRGQQVTLRCSSQSGHNTVSWYQQALGQGPQFIFQYYREEENGRGNFPPRFSGLQFPNYSSELNVNALELDDSALYLCASSLASSVNEQFFGPGTRLTVL.

The genes are TRBV6-1 and TRBJ1-3; D is possibly TRBD1 (5 bases). The germline V gene encodes CDR1 MNHNS and CDR2 SASEGT. Trimming left V 3 bases short and J 1 base short, with 13 bases between. This CDR3 has 16 residues. CDR3 in DNA: TGTGCCAGCAGTGATCCGATCCAGGGATCTGGAAACACCATATATTTT. Its protein product is CASSDPIQGSGNTIYF.

This chain uses TRBV7-2 with TRBJ1-3; a weak D match, TRBD1 (6 bases). The V gene lost 5 bases and the J gene lost 2 bases, with 16 bases spanning the gap. Germline CDR1 is SGHTA and CDR2 is FQGNSA. The CDR3 spans 16 residues. The CDR3 DNA sequence: TGTGCCAGCAGCGTCCAACAGGGAGGGCCTGGAAACACCATATATTTT. Its protein product is CASSVQQGGPGNTIYF. Combining the CDR3 with reference TRBV7-2 and TRBJ1-3 gives the whole variable domain GAGVSQSPSNKVTEKGKDVELRCDPISGHTALYWYRQSLGQGLEFLIYFQGNSAPDKSGLPSDRFSAERTGGSVSTLTIQRTQQEDSAVYLCASSVQQGGPGNTIYFGEGSWLTVV.

The chain recombines TRBV27 with TRBJ2-6, with TRBD1 matching over 7 bases. This CDR3 is 17 amino acids long. With 5 bases clipped from V and 2 bases from J, the junction kept 9 bases outside the gene matches. Germline V gives CDR1 MNHEY, CDR2 SMNVEV (reference sequence). CDR3 sequence reads: CASSPLDRVAGANVLTF. The CDR3 nucleotides are TGTGCCAGCAGTCCGCTAGACAGGGTGGCTGGGGCCAACGTCCTGACTTTC.

Written as DNA, the CDR3 is TGTGCCAGCAGAGCTCCGGGGGTTTCCTACAATGAGCAGTTCTTC. Its translation: CASRAPGVSYNEQFF. This chain uses TRBV6-5 with TRBJ2-1; weak D call: TRBD2 (6 bases). The ends were cut back, 6 bases at V and 1 base at J, with 13 bases in the middle. The CDR3 totals 15 residues. Germline V gene data show CDR1 as MNHEY and CDR2 as SVGAGI.

The rearrangement uses TRBV6-5 and TRBJ2-7; 7 bases are a match to TRBD1. The V and J ends lost 6 bases and 0 bases, in that order; junction bases with no gene match: 5. CDR3 length: 14 amino acids. The germline V gene has CDR1 MNHEY and CDR2 SVGAGI. The CDR3 DNA reads TGTGCCAGCAGACCCGACAGGGACTCCTACGAGCAGTACTTC. Translating gives CASRPDRDSYEQYF.

The CDR3, as DNA: TGTGCCATCAACGATATATCCGGGACAGGCTACACCGGGGAGCTGTTTTTT. Translated: CAINDISGTGYTGELFF. The V and J genes are TRBV10-3 and TRBJ2-2; 8 positions agree with TRBD1. V shed 7 bases and J 3 bases; nucleotides not matched to a gene: 13. Germline V gene sequence: CDR1 ENHRY, CDR2 SYGVKD. The CDR3 extends over 17 amino acids.

The chain employs TRBV4-1 and TRBJ2-3, with D possibly being TRBD2 (6 bases). Germline values: CDR1 MGHRA, CDR2 YSYEKL. The CDR3 is made up of 17 amino acids. V was shortened by 0 bases and J by 2 bases, with 15 bases between the two germline ends. The CDR3 region is CASSQDLLGSPTDTQYF. CDR3 bases: TGCGCCAGCAGCCAAGATTTGCTCGGGAGCCCCACAGATACGCAGTATTTT.

The chain recombines TRBV4-2 with TRBJ1-6; D may be TRBD1 (6 bases). CDR3 size: 16 residues. V was cut by 3 bases and J by 3 bases, with 12 bases left in between. The germline gives CDR1 LGHNA, CDR2 YNFKEQ. The CDR3 DNA reads TGTGCCAGCAGCCAGGTATACAGGGTCTATAATTCACCCCTCCACTTT. Translating gives CASSQVYRVYNSPLHF.

The gene calls are TRBV12-3 or TRBV12-4 and TRBJ1-2; tentative D call: TRBD1 (6 bases). The V end was cut by 6 bases, the J end by 6 bases, with 11 bases between. There are 12 residues in the CDR3. In DNA, the CDR3 is TGTGCCAGCAGCCACAGGGTTAATGGCTACACCTTC. Translation: CASSHRVNGYTF.

The chain joins TRBV3-1 (or the pseudogene TRBV3-2) to TRBJ2-2; 10 nucleotides agree with TRBD2. Germline loops: CDR1 LGHDT, CDR2 YNNKEL (reference sequence). V was clipped by 5 bases and J by 3 bases; unmatched bases: 9. There are 17 residues in the CDR3. This CDR3 reads CASSSPSGRDYTGELFF. CDR3 coding DNA: TGTGCCAGCAGCTCCCCTAGCGGGAGAGATTACACCGGGGAGCTGTTTTTT.

This clone was seen only once. The chain combines TRBV29-1 with TRBJ1-1; TRBD1 is a possible D gene (6 bases). The CDR3 extends over 15 amino acids. From germline, CDR1 is SQVTM and CDR2 ANQGSEA. The V and J ends lost 8 bases and 0 bases respectively, with 19 bases between them. The CDR3 bases are TGCAGCTCCCCCGGTGGGGGCGGAATGAACACTGAAGCTTTCTTT. It is translated as CSSPGGGGMNTEAFF.

This rearrangement joins TRBV5-6 to TRBJ2-3; TRBD2 aligns across 8 bases. This CDR3 comprises 15 residues. Germline-derived CDR1 and CDR2 are SGHDT and YYEEEE. V gave up 2 bases and J gave up 6 bases; unmatched junction bases: 8. Here the CDR3 DNA reads TGTGCCAGCAGCTTAGGTAGCGGGGAGGCCGATACGCAGTATTTT. Its translation: CASSLGSGEADTQYF.

V usage is TRBV6-4 and J usage is TRBJ1-3; D unclear. This CDR3 is 20 amino acids long. Germline CDR1 reads MRHNA; CDR2 reads SNTAGT. V shed 6 bases and J shed 2 bases, with 29 bases lying between them. CDR3 nucleotides: TGTGCCAGCAGCGCCGGGGATTTTGCTTTCCCCAGAGGCCCTGGAAACACCATATATTTT. As protein: CASSAGDFAFPRGPGNTIYF.

V usage is TRBV9 and J usage is TRBJ2-5, with 8 positions matching TRBD1. The trim removed 3 bases at V and 4 bases at J, leaving 2 bases unmatched. From germline, CDR1 is SGDLS and CDR2 YYNGEE. There are 13 residues in the CDR3. The CDR3 bases are TGTGCCAGCAGCGGTACAGGGGGAGAGACCCAGTACTTC. Its translation: CASSGTGGETQYF.